This T cell receptor beta chain was identified during a study of blood T cell repertoires in COVID-19 (dated by TCRdb to the early 2020s). Turning to the overall study: Collaborator samples came from the United States, Italy and Spain and covered acute and convalescent phases of COVID-19. The prospective study material was composed of cDNA or gDNA derived from T cells, B-cell-depleted T cells, or PBMCs. Deeply sampled blood TCRbeta repertoires from subjects exposed to, actively infected with, or recovered from COVID-19 were included in the dataset. The repertoires were made available in a free public database intended to serve as a resource for research on the immune response to SARS-CoV-2. The samples were drawn from two sources: the first 160 participants of the ongoing ImmuneRACE study, and 1,000 to 1,500 subjects contributed by 6 global collaborators. The sample metadata nearly always contained a de-identified subject ID, COVID-19 status, age in years and sex. Where available, HLA class I and class II types were obtained from metadata supplied by the sample provider rather than from assay-based typing. Paper-wide results and their limitations: Clinical and demographic metadata were provided uncurated, with the amount varying by source and participant.

The immunoSEQ Assay, a bias-controlled multiplex PCR, was used to amplify TCRbeta CDR3 regions from genomic DNA. The paper's processing steps were these. Within the assay, amplification of reference gene primers was used to estimate how many nucleated cells each sample contained. To quantify the absolute abundance of each unique TCRbeta CDR3 rearrangement, sequence reads were collapsed and filtered. For each sample, productive Simpson clonality was calculated as the square root of Simpson's diversity index over productive rearrangements. TCRdb mirrors the immuneACCESS table, restricted to in-frame sequences. Some clones are absent from its copies; in checked studies, under half trace to an unresolved V gene, and the reason for the others is unknown. That table gives V, J and clone size, and the DNA gave D and trimming. The sample records about 250,000 clones, about nine tenths of which are singletons. The ten biggest clones cover about 5.9% of the sample.

One collaborating source in Seattle enrolled patients while the patients were actively infected and followed the patients over time throughout the course of disease. Whole blood was collected in K2EDTA tubes by collaborating institutions according to the institutions' own protocols. Collaborator samples were shipped for TCRbeta analysis as frozen whole blood, isolated PBMCs, or DNA extracted from either sample type. Worth noting for this clone: There is no known antigen for this receptor. Base-call qualities are not available, and no considerably larger clone is one nucleotide away.

Per the germline V gene, WSHSY is the CDR1 and SAAADI is the CDR2. CDR3 length: 16 amino acids, cysteine to phenylalanine. Of all the DNA, just the CDR3 is kept, 48 bases in frame from base 1. V drops 0 bases and J drops 4 bases, leaving 12 bases in between. The TCR originated in a woman under 40 with COVID-19, enrolled during active disease. The sample comprised peripheral blood. Recombination linked TRBV10-2 to TRBJ2-2, and the D gene may be TRBD1, 6 bases matching. The CDR3 region: CASSESMTGLTGELFF. The DNA sequence is as follows: TGCGCCAGCAGTGAGTCGATGACAGGCCTCACCGGGGAGCTGTTTTTT.